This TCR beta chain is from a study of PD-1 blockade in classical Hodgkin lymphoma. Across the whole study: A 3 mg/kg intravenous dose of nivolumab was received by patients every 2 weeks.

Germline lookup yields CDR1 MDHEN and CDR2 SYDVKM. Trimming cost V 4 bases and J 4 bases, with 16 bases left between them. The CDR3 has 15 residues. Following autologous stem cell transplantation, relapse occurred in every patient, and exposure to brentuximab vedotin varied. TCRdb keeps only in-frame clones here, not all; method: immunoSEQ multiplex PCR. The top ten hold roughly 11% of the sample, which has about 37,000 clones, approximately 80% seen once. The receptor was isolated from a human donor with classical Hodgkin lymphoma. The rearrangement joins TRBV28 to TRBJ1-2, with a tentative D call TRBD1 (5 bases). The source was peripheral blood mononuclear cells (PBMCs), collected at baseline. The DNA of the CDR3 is TGTGCCAGCAGTTCCTTGGGACGGGGCGGCTATGGCTACACCTTC. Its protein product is CASSSLGRGGYGYTF.